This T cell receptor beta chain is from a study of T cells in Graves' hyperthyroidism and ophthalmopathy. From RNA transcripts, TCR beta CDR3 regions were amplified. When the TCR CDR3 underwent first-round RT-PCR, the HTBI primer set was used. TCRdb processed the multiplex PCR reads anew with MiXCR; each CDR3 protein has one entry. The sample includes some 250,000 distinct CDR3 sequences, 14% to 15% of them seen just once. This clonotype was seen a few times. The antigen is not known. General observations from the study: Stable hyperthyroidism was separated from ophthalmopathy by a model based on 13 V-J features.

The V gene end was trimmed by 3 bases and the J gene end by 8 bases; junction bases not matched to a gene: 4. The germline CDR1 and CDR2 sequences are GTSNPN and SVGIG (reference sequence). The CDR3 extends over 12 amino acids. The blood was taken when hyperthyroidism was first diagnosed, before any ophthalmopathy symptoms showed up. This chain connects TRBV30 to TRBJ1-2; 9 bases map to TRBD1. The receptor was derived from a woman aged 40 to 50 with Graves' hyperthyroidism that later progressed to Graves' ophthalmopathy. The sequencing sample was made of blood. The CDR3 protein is CAWRGQGQGYTF. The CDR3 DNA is TGTGCCTGGAGGGGACAGGGACAGGGCTACACCTTC.